The source of this T cell receptor (beta chain) is a study of CD8+ T cells in alopecia areata. It was cDNA, reverse transcribed from extracted RNA, that served as the sequencing template. The protocol was immunoSEQ multiplex PCR, while the TCRdb copy is restricted to in-frame clones and leaves out a portion. The sample lists almost 250,000 clones, 67% seen once, with around 1.2% in the top ten. Both CD4+ and CD8+ T cells were separated by sorting PBMCs. Trimming cost V 4 bases and J 4 bases, with 18 bases left between them. CDR1 and CDR2 (germline): SQVTM, ANQGSEA. The CDR3 sequence is 15 residues long. This clone was detected once.

Sequenced material: CD4+ T cells sorted from blood, taken at week 0. This sequence was found in a human donor with alopecia areata. The gene calls are TRBV29-1 and TRBJ2-3; no reliable D call. The DNA of the CDR3 is TGCAGCGTTGGCCCAGGAAGTGGAAGGGCAGATACGCAGTATTTT. Translated, it gives CSVGPGSGRADTQYF.